This entry lists 10 T cell receptor beta chains sequenced from one sample in a study of T cell responses to AZD1222 COVID-19 vaccine. Assay used: immunoSEQ multiplex PCR; TCRdb lists only in-frame clones, some missing. The profile shows some 150,000 clones, around nine tenths of them singletons. The sequences come from peripheral blood, collected on day 0 of AZD1222 vaccination. These receptors were obtained from an adult in good health.

J is TRBJ1-2 and V is TRBV28, with a tentative D call TRBD1 (6 bases). Trimming took 0 bases from V and 7 from J, leaving 15 bases between them. Germline V gene data show CDR1 as MDHEN and CDR2 as SYDVKM. The CDR3 covers 15 residues. The CDR3 is CASSLWIRGAAGYTF. The CDR3 region has the DNA TGTGCCAGCAGTTTATGGATCAGGGGAGCAGCTGGCTACACCTTC.

This chain connects TRBV5-1 to TRBJ2-7, with TRBD2 matching 16 bases. CDR1 and CDR2 (germline): SGHRS, YFSETQ. This CDR3 region has 16 residues. J was trimmed by 1 base and V by 4 bases; bases with no gene match: 2. In DNA form, the CDR3 reads TGCGCCAGCAGCATGGGACTAGCGGGGGGGTCCTACGAGCAGTACTTC. Protein sequence: CASSMGLAGGSYEQYF.

The chain uses TRBV30 and TRBJ1-1; no clear D. Trimming took 4 bases from V and 7 from J, leaving 4 bases between them. CDR1 and CDR2 from the germline V gene are GTSNPN and SVGIG (reference sequence). The CDR3 is made up of 9 amino acids. The CDR3 region has the DNA TGTGCCTGGAAATTTGAAGCTTTCTTT. Amino acid sequence: CAWKFEAFF.

This clone was seen once. The V gene is TRBV2, the J gene TRBJ1-2, with D uncertain. V was clipped by 6 bases and J by 0 bases, with 8 bases between them. Germline CDR1 reads SNHLY; CDR2 reads FYNNEI. The CDR3 is made up of 13 amino acids. The CDR3 loop reads CASSTAANYGYTF. The CDR3 DNA sequence: TGTGCCAGCAGCACAGCCGCTAACTATGGCTACACCTTC. Combining the CDR3 with reference TRBV2 and TRBJ1-2 gives the whole variable domain EPEVTQTPSHQVTQMGQEVILRCVPISNHLYFYWYRQILGQKVEFLVSFYNNEISEKSEIFDDQFSVERPDGSNFTLKIRSTKLEDSAMYFCASSTAANYGYTFGSGTRLTVV.

V is TRBV28 and J is TRBJ1-6; D may be TRBD1 (6 bases). Per the germline V gene, CDR1 is MDHEN and CDR2 is SYDVKM. Trimming took 6 bases from V and 9 from J, leaving 18 bases between them. This CDR3 spans 15 amino acids. CDR3 bases: TGTGCCAGCAGCCCTCCGGACAGATTCAGTTCACCCCTCCACTTT. Protein product: CASSPPDRFSSPLHF.

The chain uses TRBV5-1 and TRBJ1-1, with unresolved D. There are 13 residues in the CDR3. The V gene lost 0 bases and the J gene lost 3 bases, with 6 bases spanning the gap. Germline V CDR1 and CDR2: SGHRS, YFSETQ. The CDR3 DNA is TGCGCCAGCAGCTTGGTGGATGACACTGAAGCTTTCTTT. Its translation is CASSLVDDTEAFF.

The J gene is TRBJ2-7, the V gene TRBV5-1; D ambiguous. V lost 0 bases and J lost 2, with 18 bases in between. The CDR3 consists of 17 residues. CDR1 is SGHRS and CDR2 is YFSETQ in the germline V gene. This CDR3 reads CASSLGGFPRLTYEQYF. CDR3 in DNA: TGCGCCAGCAGCTTGGGAGGTTTTCCAAGGCTAACCTACGAGCAGTACTTC.

V is TRBV14 and J is TRBJ2-7; TRBD1 aligns across 10 bases. The germline V gene has CDR1 SGHDN and CDR2 FVKESK. The CDR3 has 15 amino acids. The ends lost 4 bases at V and 5 bases at J; junction bases unmatched: 8. This CDR3 is CASSPGGTGEHEQYF. DNA for the CDR3: TGTGCCAGCAGCCCCGGTGGGACAGGGGAACACGAGCAGTACTTC.

The chain joins TRBV6-1 to TRBJ1-1; D remains ambiguous. Germline lookup yields CDR1 MNHNS and CDR2 SASEGT. Trimming cost V 2 bases and J 3 bases, with 13 bases left between them. The CDR3 is 15 residues long. CDR3 bases: TGTGCCAGCAGTGAACCCGGCGGAGGGTACACTGAAGCTTTCTTT. Protein: CASSEPGGGYTEAFF.

The genes are TRBV6-5 and TRBJ2-1; 8 bases are shared with TRBD2. Germline V gene data show CDR1 as MNHEY and CDR2 as SVGAGI. The junction had 7 bases not matched to a gene; V was cut back by 4 bases and J by 5 bases. The CDR3 totals 15 residues. CDR3 protein: CASSSVAGSHNEQFF. The CDR3 nucleotides are TGTGCCAGCAGTTCCGTAGCGGGATCCCACAATGAGCAGTTCTTC.